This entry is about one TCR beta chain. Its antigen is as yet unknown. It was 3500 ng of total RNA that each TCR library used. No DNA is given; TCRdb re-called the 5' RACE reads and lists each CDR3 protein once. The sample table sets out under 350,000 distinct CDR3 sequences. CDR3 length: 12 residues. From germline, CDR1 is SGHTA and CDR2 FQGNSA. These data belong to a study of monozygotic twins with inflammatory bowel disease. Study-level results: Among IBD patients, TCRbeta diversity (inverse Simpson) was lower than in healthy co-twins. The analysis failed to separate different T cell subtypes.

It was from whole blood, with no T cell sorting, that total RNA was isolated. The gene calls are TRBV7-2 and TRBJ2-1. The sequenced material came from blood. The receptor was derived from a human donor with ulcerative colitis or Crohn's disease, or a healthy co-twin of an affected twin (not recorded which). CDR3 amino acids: CASSPYNNEQFF.